A selection of T cell receptor beta chains follows, all from one sample in a study of radiotherapy plus CTLA-4 blockade in lung cancer. Profiled with immunoSEQ multiplex PCR; TCRdb holds only in-frame clones, not every one. The sample includes 70,000 to 90,000 clones, around 80% of them seen just once. The sequences come from peripheral blood, collected from a patient treated with radiotherapy plus ipilimumab. The source of these receptors is a human donor with non-small cell lung cancer who had a complete response to radiotherapy plus ipilimumab. Both conserved end residues are part of each CDR3. D genes are given only for firm matches. Size is omitted from some rows. Given values are once, few, many or a class for expanded clones.

CDR3 protein,CDR3 DNA,D gene,clone size,V gene,J gene
CATSIARADTQYF,TGTGCCACCAGCATAGCTAGGGCAGATACGCAGTATTTT,NA,NA,TRBV15,TRBJ2-3
CASSPGPGGEKLFF,TGTGCCAGCTCACCAGGGCCTGGTGGGGAAAAACTGTTTTTT,NA,few,TRBV18,TRBJ1-4
CASNHGGLGEETQYF,TGTGCCAGCAACCACGGAGGGCTTGGGGAAGAGACCCAGTACTTC,NA,NA,TRBV11-3,TRBJ2-5
CASRWDRGTAGANVLTF,TGTGCCAGCAGATGGGACAGGGGAACTGCTGGGGCCAACGTCCTGACTTTC,TRBD1,NA,TRBV27,TRBJ2-6
CASSNLLGSGANVLTF,TGTGCCAGTAGTAATCTTTTGGGCAGTGGGGCCAACGTCCTGACTTTC,NA,NA,TRBV19,TRBJ2-6
CASSEALWGRGNSPLHF,TGTGCCAGCAGTGAAGCGCTTTGGGGTAGAGGTAATTCACCCCTCCACTTT,NA,NA,TRBV2,TRBJ1-6
CASTTAGASTDTQYF,TGTGCCAGCACCACGGCGGGGGCTAGCACAGATACGCAGTATTTT,NA,NA,TRBV5-5,TRBJ2-3
CASSPGPQGDTQYF,TGTGCCAGCAGCCCGGGACCTCAAGGGGATACGCAGTATTTT,NA,NA,TRBV7-2,TRBJ2-3
CASSKTGTTGGELFF,TGTGCCAGCAGCAAAACCGGGACAACTGGCGGGGAGCTGTTTTTT,NA,NA,TRBV7-2,TRBJ2-2
CASSYSDPRFADTQYF,TGTGCCAGCAGTTACTCCGACCCCCGGTTCGCAGATACGCAGTATTTT,NA,NA,TRBV6-6,TRBJ2-3
CASSPNYSGNTIYF,TGTGCCAGCAGCCCCAATTACTCTGGAAACACCATATATTTT,NA,NA,TRBV7-2,TRBJ1-3
CASSLPVGVHSNQPQHF,TGCGCCAGCAGCCTCCCCGTCGGGGTACATAGCAATCAGCCCCAGCATTTT,NA,once,TRBV23-1,TRBJ1-5
CASMEGANPNYGYTF,TGTGCCAGCATGGAGGGGGCCAATCCGAACTATGGCTACACCTTC,TRBD1,NA,TRBV6-6,TRBJ1-2
CASSLRAGAGDTQYF,TGTGCCAGCAGCCTCAGAGCGGGAGCAGGGGATACGCAGTATTTT,TRBD2,NA,TRBV7-2,TRBJ2-3
CASGYRVSTEAFF,TGTGCCAGCGGATACAGGGTATCCACTGAAGCTTTCTTT,NA,few,TRBV7-8,TRBJ1-1
CAWSYGGRDGYTF,TGTGCCTGGAGTTATGGGGGGAGGGATGGCTACACCTTC,NA,NA,TRBV30,TRBJ1-2
CASSLEGGGQVITGELFF,TGCGCCAGCAGCTTGGAGGGTGGTGGACAGGTGATTACCGGGGAGCTGTTTTTT,TRBD1,NA,TRBV5-1,TRBJ2-2
CASSILAYEQYF,TGTGCCAGCAGCATTCTAGCGTACGAGCAGTACTTC,NA,NA,TRBV7-9,TRBJ2-7
CASSLPRGSGGAETQYF,TGTGCCAGCAGCCTACCCCGGGGTAGCGGAGGGGCGGAGACCCAGTACTTC,NA,NA,TRBV5-6,TRBJ2-5
CAWSVQAGLAGANVLTF,TGTGCCTGGAGTGTACAGGCAGGGCTGGCTGGGGCCAACGTCCTGACTTTC,NA,once,TRBV30,TRBJ2-6
CASSRGDRENTEAFF,TGCGCCAGCAGTCGCGGGGACAGGGAAAACACTGAAGCTTTCTTT,TRBD1,NA,TRBV23-1,TRBJ1-1
CASSRAGGQPQHF,TGTGCCAGCAGCCGGGCGGGGGGCCAGCCCCAGCATTTT,NA,NA,TRBV9,TRBJ1-5
CASSLSSGNTIYF,TGTGCCAGCAGCCTCTCTAGTGGAAACACCATATATTTT,NA,NA,TRBV7-2,TRBJ1-3
CATVNRGDANTGELFF,TGTGCCACCGTCAATCGGGGTGACGCGAACACCGGGGAGCTGTTTTTT,NA,NA,TRBV19,TRBJ2-2
CASSLPRLARATEAFF,TGTGCCAGCAGCTTACCCAGGCTCGCCCGGGCCACTGAAGCTTTCTTT,NA,NA,TRBV5-6,TRBJ1-1
CASSLARNEQFF,TGTGCCAGCAGCTTAGCTCGTAATGAGCAGTTCTTC,NA,NA,TRBV7-2,TRBJ2-1
CASSLWRGGLGAYEQYF,TGTGCCAGCAGTTTATGGCGGGGGGGCCTGGGGGCCTACGAGCAGTACTTC,TRBD2,NA,TRBV27,TRBJ2-7
CASSLTGGGYGYTF,TGTGCCAGCAGTTTGACAGGGGGGGGTTATGGCTACACCTTC,TRBD1,few,TRBV6-5,TRBJ1-2
CASSSQLGFDTIYF,TGTGCCAGCAGCTCACAATTGGGCTTTGACACCATATATTTT,NA,few,TRBV9,TRBJ1-3
CASAPGGAETQYF,TGTGCCAGCGCCCCCGGGGGCGCGGAGACCCAGTACTTC,NA,NA,TRBV18,TRBJ2-5
CASTLGRGNEKLFF,TGTGCCAGTACCCTAGGCCGGGGTAATGAAAAACTGTTTTTT,NA,NA,TRBV19,TRBJ1-4
CSARGGDRAFF,TGCAGTGCTAGAGGGGGGGATCGAGCTTTCTTT,NA,few,TRBV20-1,TRBJ1-1
CASSPGTVNYGYTF,TGTGCCAGCAGCCCCGGGACAGTTAACTATGGCTACACCTTC,TRBD1,NA,TRBV7-9,TRBJ1-2
CASSAGTDTQYF,TGTGCCAGCAGCGCGGGGACAGATACGCAGTATTTT,NA,once,TRBV9,TRBJ2-3
CATSGNGDYNEQFF,TGTGCCACCTCCGGGAACGGCGACTACAATGAGCAGTTCTTC,NA,NA,TRBV6-6,TRBJ2-1
CASSLQGTASGANVLTF,TGCGCCAGCAGCTTGCAGGGAACGGCCTCTGGGGCCAACGTCCTGACTTTC,NA,NA,TRBV5-1,TRBJ2-6
CSVVAGYTEAFF,TGCAGCGTTGTGGCAGGGTACACTGAAGCTTTCTTT,NA,NA,TRBV29-1,TRBJ1-1
CAWSVRGTGNQPQHF,TGTGCCTGGAGTGTACGTGGGACAGGTAATCAGCCCCAGCATTTT,TRBD1,NA,TRBV30,TRBJ1-5
CATSDRASNQPQHF,TGTGCCACCTCAGACAGGGCTAGCAATCAGCCCCAGCATTTT,TRBD1,few,TRBV19,TRBJ1-5
CASSQGPFLRINSPLHF,TGTGCCAGCAGCCAAGGCCCGTTCCTGCGAATCAATTCACCCCTCCACTTT,NA,NA,TRBV14,TRBJ1-6
CASSSYLDREGEKLFF,TGTGCCAGCAGCTCCTACTTGGACAGGGAAGGTGAAAAACTGTTTTTT,TRBD1,once,TRBV5-4,TRBJ1-4